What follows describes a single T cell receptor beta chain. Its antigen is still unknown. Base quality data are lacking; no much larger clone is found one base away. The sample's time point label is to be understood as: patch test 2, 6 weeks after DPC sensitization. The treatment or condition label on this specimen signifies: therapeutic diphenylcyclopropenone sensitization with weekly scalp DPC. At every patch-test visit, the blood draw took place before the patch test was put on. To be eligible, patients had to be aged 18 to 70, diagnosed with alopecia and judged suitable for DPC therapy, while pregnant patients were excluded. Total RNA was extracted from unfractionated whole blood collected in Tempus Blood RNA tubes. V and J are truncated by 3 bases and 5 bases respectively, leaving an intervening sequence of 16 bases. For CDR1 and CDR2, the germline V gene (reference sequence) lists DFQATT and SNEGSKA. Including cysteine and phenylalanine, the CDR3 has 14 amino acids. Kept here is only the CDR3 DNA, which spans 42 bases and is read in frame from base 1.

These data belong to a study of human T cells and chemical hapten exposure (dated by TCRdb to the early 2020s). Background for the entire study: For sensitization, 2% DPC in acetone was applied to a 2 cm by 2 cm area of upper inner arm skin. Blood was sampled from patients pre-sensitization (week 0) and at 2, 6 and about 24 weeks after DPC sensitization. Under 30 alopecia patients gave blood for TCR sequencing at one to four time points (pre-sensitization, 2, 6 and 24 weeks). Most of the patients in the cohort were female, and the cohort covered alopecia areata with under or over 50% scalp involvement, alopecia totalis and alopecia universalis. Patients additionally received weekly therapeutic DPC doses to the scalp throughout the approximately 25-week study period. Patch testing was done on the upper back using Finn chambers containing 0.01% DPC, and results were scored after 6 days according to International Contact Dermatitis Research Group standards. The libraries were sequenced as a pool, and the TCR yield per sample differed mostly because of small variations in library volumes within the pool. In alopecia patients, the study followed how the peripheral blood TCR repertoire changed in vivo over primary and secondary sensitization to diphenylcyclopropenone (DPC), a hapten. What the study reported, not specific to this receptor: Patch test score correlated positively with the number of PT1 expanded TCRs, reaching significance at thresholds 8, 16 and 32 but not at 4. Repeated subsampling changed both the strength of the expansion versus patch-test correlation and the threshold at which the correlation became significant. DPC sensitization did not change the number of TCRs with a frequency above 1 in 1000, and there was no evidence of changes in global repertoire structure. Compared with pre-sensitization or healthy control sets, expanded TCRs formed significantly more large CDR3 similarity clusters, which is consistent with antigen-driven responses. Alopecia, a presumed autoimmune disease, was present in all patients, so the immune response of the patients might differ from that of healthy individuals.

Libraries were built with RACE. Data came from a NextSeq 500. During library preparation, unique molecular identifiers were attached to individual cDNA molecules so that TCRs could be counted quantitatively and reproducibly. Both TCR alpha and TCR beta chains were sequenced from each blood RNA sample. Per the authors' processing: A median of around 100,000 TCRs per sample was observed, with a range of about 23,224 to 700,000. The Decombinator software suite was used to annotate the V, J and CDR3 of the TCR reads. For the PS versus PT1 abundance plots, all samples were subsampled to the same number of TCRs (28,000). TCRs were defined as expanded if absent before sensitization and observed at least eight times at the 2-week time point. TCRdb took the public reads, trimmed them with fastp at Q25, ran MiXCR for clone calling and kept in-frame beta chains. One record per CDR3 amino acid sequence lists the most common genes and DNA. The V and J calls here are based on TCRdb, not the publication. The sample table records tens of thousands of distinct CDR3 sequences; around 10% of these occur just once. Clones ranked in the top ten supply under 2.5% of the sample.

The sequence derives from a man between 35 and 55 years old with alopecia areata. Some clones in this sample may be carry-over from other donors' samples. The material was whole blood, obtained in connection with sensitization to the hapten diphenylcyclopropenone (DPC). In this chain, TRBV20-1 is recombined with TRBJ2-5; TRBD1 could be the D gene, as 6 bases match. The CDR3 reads CSASRQGSFETQYF. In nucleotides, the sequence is TGCAGTGCTAGTCGCCAGGGGTCGTTTGAGACCCAGTACTTC.